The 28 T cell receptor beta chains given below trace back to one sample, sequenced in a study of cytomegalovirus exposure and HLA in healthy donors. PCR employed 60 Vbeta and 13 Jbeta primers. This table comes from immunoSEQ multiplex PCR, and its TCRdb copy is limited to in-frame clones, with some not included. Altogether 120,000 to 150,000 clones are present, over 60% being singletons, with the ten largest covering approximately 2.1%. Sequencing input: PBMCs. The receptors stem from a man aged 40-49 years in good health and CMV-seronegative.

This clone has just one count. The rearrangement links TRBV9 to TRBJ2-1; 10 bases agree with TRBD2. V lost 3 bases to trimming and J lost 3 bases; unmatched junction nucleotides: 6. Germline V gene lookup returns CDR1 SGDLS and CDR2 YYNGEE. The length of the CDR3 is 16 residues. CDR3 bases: TGTGCCAGCAGCGCAACCGGGACTAGCGACTACAATGAGCAGTTCTTC. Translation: CASSATGTSDYNEQFF. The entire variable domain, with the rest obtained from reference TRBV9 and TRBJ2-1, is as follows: DSGVTQTPKHLITATGQRVTLRCSPRSGDLSVYWYQQSLDQGLQFLIQYYNGEERAKGNILERFSAQQFPDLHSELNLSSLELGDSALYFCASSATGTSDYNEQFFGPGTRLTVL.

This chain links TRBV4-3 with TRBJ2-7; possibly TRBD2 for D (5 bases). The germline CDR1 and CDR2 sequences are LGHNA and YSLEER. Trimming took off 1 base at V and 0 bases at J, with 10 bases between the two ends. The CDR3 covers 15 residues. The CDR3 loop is CASSQVMGSSYEQYF. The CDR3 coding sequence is TGCGCCAGCAGCCAAGTTATGGGGAGCTCCTACGAGCAGTACTTC.

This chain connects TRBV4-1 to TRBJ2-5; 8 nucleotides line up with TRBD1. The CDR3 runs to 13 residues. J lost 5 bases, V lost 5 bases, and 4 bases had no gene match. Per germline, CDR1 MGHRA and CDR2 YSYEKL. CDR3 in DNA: TGCGCCAGCAGCGCCCGGGACAGGGAGACCCAGTACTTC. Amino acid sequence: CASSARDRETQYF.

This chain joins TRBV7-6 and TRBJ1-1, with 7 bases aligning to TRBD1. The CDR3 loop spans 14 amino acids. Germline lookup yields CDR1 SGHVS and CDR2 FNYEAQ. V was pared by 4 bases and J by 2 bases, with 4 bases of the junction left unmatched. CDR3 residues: CASSSGTVNTEAFF. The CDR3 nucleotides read TGTGCCAGCAGCTCTGGGACAGTAAACACTGAAGCTTTCTTT.

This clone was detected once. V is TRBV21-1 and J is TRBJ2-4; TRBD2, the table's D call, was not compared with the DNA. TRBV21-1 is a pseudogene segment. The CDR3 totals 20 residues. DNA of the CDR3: TGTGCCAGCAGCAAAGGGGGAATAGCGGGAGGGCCTTTGACCAAAAACATTCAGTACTTC. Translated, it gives CASSKGGIAGGPLTKNIQYF.

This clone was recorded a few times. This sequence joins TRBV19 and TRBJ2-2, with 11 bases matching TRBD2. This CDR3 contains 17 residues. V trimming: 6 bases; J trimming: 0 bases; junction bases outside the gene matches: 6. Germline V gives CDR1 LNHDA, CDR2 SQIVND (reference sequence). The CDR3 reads CASRSLAGGSNTGELFF. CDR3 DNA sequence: TGTGCCAGTAGGAGCCTAGCGGGAGGTTCGAACACCGGGGAGCTGTTTTTT. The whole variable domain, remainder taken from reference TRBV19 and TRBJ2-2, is DGGITQSPKYLFRKEGQNVTLSCEQNLNHDAMYWYRQDPGQGLRLIYYSQIVNDFQKGDIAEGYSVSREKKESFPLTVTSAQKNPTAFYLCASRSLAGGSNTGELFFGEGSRLTVL.

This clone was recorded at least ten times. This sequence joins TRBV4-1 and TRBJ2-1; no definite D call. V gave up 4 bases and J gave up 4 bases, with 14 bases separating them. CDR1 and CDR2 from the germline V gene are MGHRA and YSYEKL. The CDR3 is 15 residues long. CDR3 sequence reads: CASSRVAPRYNEQFF. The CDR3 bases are TGCGCCAGCAGCCGAGTAGCCCCTCGGTACAATGAGCAGTTCTTC.

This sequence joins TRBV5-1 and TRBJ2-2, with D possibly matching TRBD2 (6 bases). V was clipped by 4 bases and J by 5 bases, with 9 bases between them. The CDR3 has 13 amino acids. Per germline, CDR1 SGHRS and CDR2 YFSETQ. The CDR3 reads CASSGGVTGELFF. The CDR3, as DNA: TGCGCCAGCAGCGGCGGGGTAACCGGGGAGCTGTTTTTT.

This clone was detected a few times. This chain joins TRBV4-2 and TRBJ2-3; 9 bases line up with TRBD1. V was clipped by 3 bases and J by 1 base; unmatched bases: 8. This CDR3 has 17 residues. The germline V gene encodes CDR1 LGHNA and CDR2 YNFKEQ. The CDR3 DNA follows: TGTGCCAGCAGCCAGCCCACAGGGGGCCGGGGCACAGATACGCAGTATTTT. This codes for CASSQPTGGRGTDTQYF.

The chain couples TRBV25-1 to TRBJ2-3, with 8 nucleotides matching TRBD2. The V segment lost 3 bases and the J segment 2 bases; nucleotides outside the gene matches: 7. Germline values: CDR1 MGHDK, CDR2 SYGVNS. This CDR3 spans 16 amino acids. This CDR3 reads CASSDSRGGITDTQYF. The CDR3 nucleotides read TGTGCCAGCAGTGATTCTCGCGGGGGGATCACAGATACGCAGTATTTT.

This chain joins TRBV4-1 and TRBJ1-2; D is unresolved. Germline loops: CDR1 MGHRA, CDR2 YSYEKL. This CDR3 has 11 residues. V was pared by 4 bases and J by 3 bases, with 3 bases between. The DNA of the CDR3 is TGCGCCAGCAGCCGCGACTATGGCTACACCTTC. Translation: CASSRDYGYTF.

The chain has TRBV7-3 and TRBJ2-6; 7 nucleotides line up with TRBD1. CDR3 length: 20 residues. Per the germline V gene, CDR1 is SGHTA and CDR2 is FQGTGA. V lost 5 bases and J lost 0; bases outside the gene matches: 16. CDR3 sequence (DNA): TGTGCCAGCAGCCCTTTACCTGGACAGGCCTTCCCCTCTGGGGCCAACGTCCTGACTTTC. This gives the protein CASSPLPGQAFPSGANVLTF. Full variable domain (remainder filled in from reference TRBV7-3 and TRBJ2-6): GAGVSQTPSNKVTEKGKYVELRCDPISGHTALYWYRQSLGQGPEFLIYFQGTGAADDSGLPNDRFFAVRPEGSVSTLKIQRTERGDSAVYLCASSPLPGQAFPSGANVLTFGAGSRLTVL.

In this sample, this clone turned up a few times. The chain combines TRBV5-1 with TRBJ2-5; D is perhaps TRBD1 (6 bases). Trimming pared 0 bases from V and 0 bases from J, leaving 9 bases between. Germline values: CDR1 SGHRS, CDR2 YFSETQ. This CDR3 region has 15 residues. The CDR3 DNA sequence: TGCGCCAGCAGCTTGGAGGACAGCCACCAAGAGACCCAGTACTTC. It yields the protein CASSLEDSHQETQYF.

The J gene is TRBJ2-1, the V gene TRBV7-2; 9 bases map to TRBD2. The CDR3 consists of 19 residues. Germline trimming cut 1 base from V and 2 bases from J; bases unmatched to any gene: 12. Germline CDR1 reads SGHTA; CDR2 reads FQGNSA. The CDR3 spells CASSLDRGRLAGTYNEQFF. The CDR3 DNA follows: TGTGCCAGCAGCTTAGACAGGGGACGGCTAGCGGGGACCTACAATGAGCAGTTCTTC.

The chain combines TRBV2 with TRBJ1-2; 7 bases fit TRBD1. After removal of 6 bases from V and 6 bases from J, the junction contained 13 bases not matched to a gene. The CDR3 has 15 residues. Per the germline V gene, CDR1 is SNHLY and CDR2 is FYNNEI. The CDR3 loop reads CASSHDREVSNGYTF. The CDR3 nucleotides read TGTGCCAGCAGCCACGACAGGGAGGTCTCGAATGGCTACACCTTC.

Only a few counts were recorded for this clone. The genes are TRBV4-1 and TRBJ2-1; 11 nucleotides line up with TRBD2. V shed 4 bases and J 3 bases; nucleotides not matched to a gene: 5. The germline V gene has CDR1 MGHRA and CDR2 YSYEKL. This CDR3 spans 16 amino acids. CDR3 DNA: TGCGCCAGCAGCCCCAAGGGACTAGCGGACTACAATGAGCAGTTCTTC. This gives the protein CASSPKGLADYNEQFF.

The CDR3 DNA sequence: TGTGCCAGCTCACCTTCGGGTTCCGGAAACACCATATATTTT. Protein product: CASSPSGSGNTIYF. V is TRBV18 and J is TRBJ1-3; D remains unclear. The ends were cut back, 3 bases at V and 4 bases at J, with 10 bases in the middle. Germline V gene lookup returns CDR1 KGHSH and CDR2 LQKENI. The CDR3 runs 14 residues. Full variable domain (rest looked up from reference TRBV18 and TRBJ1-3): NAGVMQNPRHLVRRRGQEARLRCSPMKGHSHVYWYRQLPEEGLKFMVYLQKENIIDESGMPKERFSAEFPKEGPSILRIQQVVRGDSAAYFCASSPSGSGNTIYFGEGSWLTVV.

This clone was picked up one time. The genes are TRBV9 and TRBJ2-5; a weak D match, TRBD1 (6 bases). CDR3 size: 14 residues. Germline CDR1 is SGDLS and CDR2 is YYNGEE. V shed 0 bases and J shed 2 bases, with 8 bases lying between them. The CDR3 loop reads CASSVEGQQETQYF. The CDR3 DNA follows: TGTGCCAGCAGCGTAGAAGGACAGCAAGAGACCCAGTACTTC.

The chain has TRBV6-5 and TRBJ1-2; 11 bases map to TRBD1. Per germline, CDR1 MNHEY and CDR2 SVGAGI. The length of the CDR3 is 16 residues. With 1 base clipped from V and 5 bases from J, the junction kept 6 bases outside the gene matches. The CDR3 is CASSYLGQGATYGYTF. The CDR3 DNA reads TGTGCCAGCAGTTACTTAGGACAGGGGGCAACTTATGGCTACACCTTC.

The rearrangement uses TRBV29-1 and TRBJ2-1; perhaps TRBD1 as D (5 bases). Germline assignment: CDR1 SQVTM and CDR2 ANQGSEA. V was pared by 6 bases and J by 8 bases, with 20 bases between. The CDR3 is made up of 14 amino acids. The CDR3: CSVPSMGQGYEQFF. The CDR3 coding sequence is TGCAGCGTCCCATCTATGGGCCAGGGCTATGAGCAGTTCTTC.

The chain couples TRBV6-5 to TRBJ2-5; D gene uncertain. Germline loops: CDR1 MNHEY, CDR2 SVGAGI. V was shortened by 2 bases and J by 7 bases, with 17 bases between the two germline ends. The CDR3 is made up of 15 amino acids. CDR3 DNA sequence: TGTGCCAGCAGTTACGCGACTGAGGCATTGGGGACCCAGTACTTC. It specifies CASSYATEALGTQYF.

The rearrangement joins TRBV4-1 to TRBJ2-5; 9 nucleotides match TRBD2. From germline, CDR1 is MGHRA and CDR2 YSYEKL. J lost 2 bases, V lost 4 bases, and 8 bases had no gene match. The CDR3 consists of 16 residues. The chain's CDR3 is CASSRGSGGSQETQYF. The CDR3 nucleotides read TGCGCCAGCAGCCGAGGTAGCGGGGGCTCACAAGAGACCCAGTACTTC.

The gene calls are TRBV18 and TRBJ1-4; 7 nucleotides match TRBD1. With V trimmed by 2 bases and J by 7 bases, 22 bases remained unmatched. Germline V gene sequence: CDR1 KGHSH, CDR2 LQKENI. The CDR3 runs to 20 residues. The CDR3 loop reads CASSPRAQGRSPEASEKLFF. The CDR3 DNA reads TGTGCCAGCTCACCAAGGGCACAGGGGCGTTCTCCCGAAGCTTCTGAAAAACTGTTTTTT.

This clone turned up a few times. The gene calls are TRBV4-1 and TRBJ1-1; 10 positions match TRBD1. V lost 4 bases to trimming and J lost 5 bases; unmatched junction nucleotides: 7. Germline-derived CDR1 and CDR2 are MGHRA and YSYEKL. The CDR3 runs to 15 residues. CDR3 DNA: TGCGCCAGCAGCCTTTTTCGGGACAGGGGAACTGAAGCTTTCTTT. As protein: CASSLFRDRGTEAFF.

DNA of the CDR3: TGTGCCAGCAGTGAGTTCTCCGGACAGGGATTCTACGAGCAGTACTTC. Its translation: CASSEFSGQGFYEQYF. The chain uses TRBV6-1 and TRBJ2-7; 8 bases match TRBD1. The CDR3 runs 16 residues. Germline-derived CDR1 and CDR2 are MNHNS and SASEGT. V shed 3 bases and J 3 bases; nucleotides not matched to a gene: 10.

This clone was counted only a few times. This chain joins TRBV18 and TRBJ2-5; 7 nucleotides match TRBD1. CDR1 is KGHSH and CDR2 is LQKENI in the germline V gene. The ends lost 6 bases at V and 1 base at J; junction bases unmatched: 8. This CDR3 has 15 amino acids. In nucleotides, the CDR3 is TGTGCCAGCTCTCAGAGACAGGGTGGCCAAGAGACCCAGTACTTC. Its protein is CASSQRQGGQETQYF.

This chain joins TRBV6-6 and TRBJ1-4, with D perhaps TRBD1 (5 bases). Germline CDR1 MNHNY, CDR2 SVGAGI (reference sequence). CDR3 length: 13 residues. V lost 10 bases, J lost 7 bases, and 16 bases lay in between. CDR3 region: CATQSPGGEKLFF. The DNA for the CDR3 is TGTGCCACCCAATCCCCGGGGGGTGAAAAACTGTTTTTT.

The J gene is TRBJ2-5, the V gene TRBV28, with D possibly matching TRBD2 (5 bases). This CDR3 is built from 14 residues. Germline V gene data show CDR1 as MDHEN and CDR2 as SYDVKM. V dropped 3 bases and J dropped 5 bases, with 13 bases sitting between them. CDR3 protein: CASSLDGGLETQYF. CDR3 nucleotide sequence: TGTGCCAGCAGTTTGGATGGAGGTTTGGAGACCCAGTACTTC.